Detailed here is one T cell receptor beta chain. This clonotype has ten or more counts. Its antigen is not yet known. The sample holds no much larger clone one base away, and base qualities are not on file. The CDR3 goes from the cysteine to the phenylalanine over 12 residues. Just CDR3 DNA is preserved here, 36 bases in frame from base 1. According to the germline V gene, CDR1 reads SQVTM and CDR2 reads ANQGSEA. Deletion took 8 bases off V and 3 bases off J, with a span of 10 bases between the germline ends. Library preparation used multiplex PCR. Sequencer: Illumina HiSeq 4000. iRepertoire HTBI primers and Arm-PCR amplification of CDR3 regions were used to construct TCR beta libraries. Before sequencing, the PCR products went through gel purification. The authors' pipeline ran thus. Gene usage analysis of CDR3 amino acid clonotypes relied on the approximately 60 TRBV and over 13 TRBJ segments identified across samples. COPE and FqMerger were used to merge the filtered high-quality paired reads into contigs. BLAST was used to align contigs to the IMGT TRBV, TRBD and TRBJ reference genes, and CDR3 was defined following IMGT. Clonotypes above 0.1% frequency were classified as highly expanded clones. Shannon entropy served as the measure of repertoire diversity, while the Gini coefficient captured V-J evenness. Clonotypes shared by more than one individual were considered public. TCRdb applied fastp at Q25 and MiXCR to the public reads, then kept only in-frame beta chains. A single entry per CDR3 protein holds the most common genes and DNA from its merged rows. These V and J calls are TCRdb output, not the study's own analysis. A total of 350,000 to 450,000 distinct CDR3 sequences appear in this sample, 15% of them only once. The biggest ten clones account for 16% of the sample.

This sample is part of a study of regulatory T cells in long-lasting Graves disease (dated by TCRdb to the early 2020s). General notes on the study: Patients with newly diagnosed Graves' disease had been on antithyroid drugs for under 3 months. The study took place in China and was registered as a clinical trial. A total of approximately 35 samples were covered by TCR sequencing, comprising approximately 13 persistent and 20 newly diagnosed Graves' disease patients. Patients with persistent Graves' disease were compared with patients with newly diagnosed Graves' disease using TCR sequencing and RNA sequencing of peripheral blood. Overall study results and their limits: TRBV28, TRBJ1-2 and TRBJ2-5 were preferentially used in persistent disease, while TRBV20-1 and TRBJ2-1 were favored in newly diagnosed disease. More public clonotypes were shared among persistent patients (about 2,800) than among newly diagnosed patients (roughly 960). Compared with newly diagnosed patients, patients with persistent Graves' disease had lower TCR Shannon entropy and fewer highly expanded clones, which suggests clonal expansion. Sequencing and analysis were restricted to the TCR beta chain. The authors acknowledged the small sample size as a limitation that may reduce accuracy. Only peripheral blood was studied, because thyroid tissue, the primary lesion, was inaccessible.

The time point label here, explained by the study, means: newly diagnosed GD, antithyroid drugs for less than 3 months. RNA was extracted from PBMCs in TRIzol for both TCR sequencing and RNA sequencing. The diagnosis of Graves' disease was made according to American Thyroid Association guidelines. Recruitment of patients was carried out at an endocrinology department in Xi'an, China. Each patient gave 9 to 10 milliliters of peripheral blood, collected in an EDTA anticoagulant tube. Ficoll Paque Plus density gradient separation was used to isolate PBMCs, and no additional T cell sorting was done. An Agilent 2100 Bioanalyzer and agarose gel were used to check RNA quality, and a NanoDrop 2000 was used to measure RNA concentration. In addition, the sample was reused for a study of T cells in Graves' hyperthyroidism and ophthalmopathy. Looking at the second paper: Stable Graves' hyperthyroidism was defined as the absence of progression to ophthalmopathy over 18 months of follow-up. Hyperthyroidism patients were aged 18 to 65 years and newly diagnosed, with disease duration of less than 2 months. Patients with uncontrolled infections, other autoimmune diseases, pregnancy or lactation were excluded. Diagnoses relied on clinical symptoms, serum thyroxine and TRAb, thyroid ultrasound and orbital computed tomography. The first round of RT-PCR for the TCR CDR3 was performed with the HTBI primer set and the Qiagen OneStep RT-PCR kit. Most expanded thyroid clonotypes (frequency above 0.001) were also detected in blood, a finding suggesting that blood repertoires may reflect thyroid immune responses. A model built on a 13 V-J signature distinguished ophthalmopathy from stable hyperthyroidism, reaching 85% to 90% sensitivity and 81.08% specificity in cross-validation and 80%/75% in testing. In validation, the model predicted progression to ophthalmopathy with over 60% sensitivity and less than 80% specificity, a median of around six months before onset. To identify TCR V-J signatures that set the groups apart, the researchers used a discovery cohort of more than 95 patients, made up of around 42 with Graves' ophthalmopathy and some 60 with stable Graves' hyperthyroidism. Whether ophthalmopathy could be predicted prospectively was tested in an independent validation cohort made up of under 20 hyperthyroidism patients plus 17 patients who later progressed to ophthalmopathy. The approximately 100 discovery patients were randomly split 7:3 into training and test sets. The study also compared thyroid tissue and blood T-cell repertoires from roughly six Graves' hyperthyroidism patients. After sampling, hyperthyroidism patients received methimazole starting at 30 mg daily, and ophthalmopathy patients received high-dose intravenous methylprednisolone. A second multiplex PCR round built the libraries, followed by size selection and purification. Sequencing of the libraries was done on an Illumina HiSeq2000 using paired-end 100 bp reads. SOAPnuke was used to process the raw data, with reads discarded if the reads contained adapters or uncalled bases, had a mean Phred below 15, or lacked an exact constant-primer or identifier match. High-quality paired reads were merged using COPE v1.2.5, and each unique nucleotide sequence was defined as a clonotype. MiTCR v1.1 was used to align the clonotypes against IMGT TRBV, TRBD and TRBJ reference segments. Only V-J combinations with frequency above 0.0001, covering about 99% of repertoires, were analysed. A TCS score was defined as the ratio of F50 (clonal expansion) to E x V (chaos), with BLOSUM62-based TCRdist applied between CDR3 peptides within each V-J. Welch's t-statistics and random forest reduced 500 to 550 V-J features to roughly 13, which were used in a naive Bayes classifier (R e1071). No statistical method was used to set the sample size in advance, and investigators knew the group allocation. TCR Vbeta CDR3 sequencing of roughly 140 peripheral blood samples (approximately 44 ophthalmopathy, roughly 72 hyperthyroidism and around 17 progressor patients) is reported in the paper.

The rearrangement combines TRBV29-1 with TRBJ2-2; the D gene is unclear. The receptor was derived from a woman in her 30s with Graves disease. Donor details come from another sample of the same person, matched by shared clones. Material: peripheral blood mononuclear cells (PBMCs), obtained at new diagnosis, from a patient treated with antithyroid drugs. The CDR3 corresponds to CSSRGDTGELFF. The base sequence is TGCAGCTCCCGAGGAGACACCGGGGAGCTGTTTTTT.